This T cell receptor beta chain was recovered during a study of blood T cell repertoires in COVID-19. The overall study: T cells, B-cell-depleted T cells, or PBMCs provided the cDNA or gDNA that served as material.

Source study methods: Reference gene primer amplification yielded estimated nucleated cell counts. Produced via immunoSEQ multiplex PCR; TCRdb's table is partial and in-frame only. V and J calls and clone size are copied from that table; D and trimming were computed from the DNA. The sample has under 350,000 clones, 85% seen once; the top ten hold 13%. Per germline, CDR1 KGHSH and CDR2 LQKENI. The J segment lost 5 bases and the V segment lost 2 bases, leaving 6 bases of the junction unmatched. This CDR3 spans 15 amino acids. The material sequenced was peripheral blood. The chain has TRBV18 and TRBJ2-3; 8 nucleotides align to TRBD2. The sequence came from a human donor in a cohort sampled during active COVID-19. The CDR3 DNA is TGTGCCAGCTCACCAAGCGGGAGTATTCGAGATACGCAGTATTTT. It codes for CASSPSGSIRDTQYF.